This T cell receptor beta chain derives from a study of early stage breast cancer tumors. Each sample had two DNA replicates, 0.5 to 0.65 ug blood or approximately 1.5 ug tissue. The repertoire was sequenced with immunoSEQ multiplex PCR; TCRdb's copy has only in-frame clones and lacks some. The table lists nearly 70,000 clones, roughly 80% of them singletons. This sequence was found in a person aged 40-50 years with breast cancer. Sequencing was carried out using blood.

CDR3 DNA: TGTGCCAGCAGCGTCCAGAAGTCCTACAATGAGCAGTTCTTC. Its translation is CASSVQKSYNEQFF. The chain links TRBV9 to TRBJ2-1; D unresolved. Per germline, CDR1 SGDLS and CDR2 YYNGEE. The V gene lost 2 bases and the J gene lost 1 base, with 7 bases spanning the gap. The CDR3 sequence is 14 residues long.